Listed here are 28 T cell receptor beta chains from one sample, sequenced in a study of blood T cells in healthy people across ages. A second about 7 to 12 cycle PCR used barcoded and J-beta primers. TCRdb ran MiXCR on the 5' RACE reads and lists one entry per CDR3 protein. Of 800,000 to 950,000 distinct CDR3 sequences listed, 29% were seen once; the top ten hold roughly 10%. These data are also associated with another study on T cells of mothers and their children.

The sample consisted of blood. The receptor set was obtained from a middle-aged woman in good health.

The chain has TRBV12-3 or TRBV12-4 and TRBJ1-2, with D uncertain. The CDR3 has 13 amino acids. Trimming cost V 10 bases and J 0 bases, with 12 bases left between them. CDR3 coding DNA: TGTGCCAACTCGAGGCAGGCTAACTATGGCTACACCTTC. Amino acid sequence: CANSRQANYGYTF.

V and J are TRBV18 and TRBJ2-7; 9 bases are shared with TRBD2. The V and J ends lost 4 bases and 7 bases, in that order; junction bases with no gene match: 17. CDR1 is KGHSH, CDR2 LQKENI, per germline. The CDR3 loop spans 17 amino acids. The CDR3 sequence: CASSHRTSATIGDEQYF. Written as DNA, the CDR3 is TGTGCCAGCTCACACCGGACTAGCGCAACTATCGGGGATGAGCAGTACTTC.

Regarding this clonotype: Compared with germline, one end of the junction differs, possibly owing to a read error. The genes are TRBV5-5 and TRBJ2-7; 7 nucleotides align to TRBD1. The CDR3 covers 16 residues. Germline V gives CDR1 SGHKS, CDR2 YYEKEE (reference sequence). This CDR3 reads CANSLGVRQGAYEQYF. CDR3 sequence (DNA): TGTGCCAACAGCCTGGGGGTCCGGCAGGGGGCCTACGAGCAGTACTTC. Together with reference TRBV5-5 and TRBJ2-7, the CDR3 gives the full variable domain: DAGVTQSPTHLIKTRGQQVTLRCSPISGHKSVSWYQQVLGQGPQFIFQYYEKEERGRGNFPDRFSARQFPNYSSELNVNALLLGDSALYLCANSLGVRQGAYEQYFGPGTRLTVT.

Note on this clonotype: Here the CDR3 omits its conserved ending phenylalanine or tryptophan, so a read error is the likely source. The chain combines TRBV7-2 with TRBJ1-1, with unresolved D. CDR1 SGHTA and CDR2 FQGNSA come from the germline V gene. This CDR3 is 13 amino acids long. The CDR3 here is CAGSSGRNTEAFC. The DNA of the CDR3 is TGTGCCGGCAGCTCCGGCAGGAACACTGAAGCTTTCTGT.

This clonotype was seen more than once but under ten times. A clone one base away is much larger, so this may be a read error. This CDR3 reads CGVDRISEQFF. The CDR3 DNA is TGCGGCGTTGACCGGATCAGTGAGCAGTTCTTC. This chain uses TRBV29-1 with TRBJ2-1; unclear D gene. The CDR3 runs to 11 residues. Germline values: CDR1 SQVTM, CDR2 ANQGSEA.

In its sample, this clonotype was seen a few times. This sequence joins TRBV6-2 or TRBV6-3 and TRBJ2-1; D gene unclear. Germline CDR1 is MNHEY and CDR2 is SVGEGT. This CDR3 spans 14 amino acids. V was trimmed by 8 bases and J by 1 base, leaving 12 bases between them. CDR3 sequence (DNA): TGTGCCAGCCAGTTACGGACGTCCTACAATGAGCAGTTCTTC. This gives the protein CASQLRTSYNEQFF.

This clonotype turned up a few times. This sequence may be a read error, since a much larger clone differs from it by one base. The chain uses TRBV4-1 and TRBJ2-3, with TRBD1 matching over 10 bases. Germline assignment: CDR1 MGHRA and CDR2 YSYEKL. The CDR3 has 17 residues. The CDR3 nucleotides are TGCGCCAGCAGCCAGGACTACCGACAGGGGGCTCGAGATACGCAGTGTTTT. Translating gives CASSQDYRQGARDTQCF.

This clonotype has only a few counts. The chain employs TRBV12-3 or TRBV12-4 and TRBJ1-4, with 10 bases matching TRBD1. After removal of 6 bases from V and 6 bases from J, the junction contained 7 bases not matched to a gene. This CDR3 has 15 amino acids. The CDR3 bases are TGTGCCAGCAGCCTGGGACAGGGGAGGTATGAAAAACTGTTTTTT. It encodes CASSLGQGRYEKLFF.

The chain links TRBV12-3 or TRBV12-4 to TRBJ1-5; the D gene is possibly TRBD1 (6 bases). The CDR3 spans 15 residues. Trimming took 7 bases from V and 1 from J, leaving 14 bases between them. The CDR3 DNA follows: TGTGCCAGCACCCCAGGGGAGGGGAGCAATCAGCCCCAGCATTTT. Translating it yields CASTPGEGSNQPQHF.

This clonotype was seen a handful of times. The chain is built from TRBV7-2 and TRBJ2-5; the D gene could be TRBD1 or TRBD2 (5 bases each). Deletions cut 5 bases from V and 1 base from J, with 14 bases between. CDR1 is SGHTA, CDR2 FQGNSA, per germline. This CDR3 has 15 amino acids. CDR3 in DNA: TGTGCCAGCAGCCCCAAGCCTGGGACCCAAGAGACCCAGTACTTC. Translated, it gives CASSPKPGTQETQYF.

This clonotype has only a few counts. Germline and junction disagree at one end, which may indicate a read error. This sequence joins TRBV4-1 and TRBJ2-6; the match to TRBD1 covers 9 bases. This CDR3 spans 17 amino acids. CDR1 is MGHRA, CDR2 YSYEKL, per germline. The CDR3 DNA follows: TGCGCCAGCAGCCAAGCCGAACAGGGGGCTGGGACCAACGTCCTGACTTTC. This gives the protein CASSQAEQGAGTNVLTF.

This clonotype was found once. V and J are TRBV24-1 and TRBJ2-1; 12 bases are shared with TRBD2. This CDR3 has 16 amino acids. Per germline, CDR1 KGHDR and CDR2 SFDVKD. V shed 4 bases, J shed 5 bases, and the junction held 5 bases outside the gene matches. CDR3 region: CATSDRLAGAHNEQFF. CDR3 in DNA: TGTGCCACCAGTGACAGACTAGCGGGGGCCCACAATGAGCAGTTCTTC.

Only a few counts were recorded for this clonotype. The CDR3 nucleotides read TGTGCCAGCACTCGGGGGACGAACACCGGGGAGCTGTTTTTT. It encodes CASTRGTNTGELFF. The chain has TRBV12-3 or TRBV12-4 and TRBJ2-2, with D perhaps TRBD2 (6 bases). Trimming shortened V by 7 bases and J by 0 bases, and 9 bases separated the two germline ends. The CDR3 extends over 14 amino acids.

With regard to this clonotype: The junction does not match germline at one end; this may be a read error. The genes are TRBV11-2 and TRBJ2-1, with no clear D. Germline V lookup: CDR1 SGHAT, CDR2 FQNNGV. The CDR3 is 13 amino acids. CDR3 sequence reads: CASGLVGYNEQFF. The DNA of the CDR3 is TGTGCCAGCGGCTTAGTAGGGTACAATGAGCAGTTCTTC.

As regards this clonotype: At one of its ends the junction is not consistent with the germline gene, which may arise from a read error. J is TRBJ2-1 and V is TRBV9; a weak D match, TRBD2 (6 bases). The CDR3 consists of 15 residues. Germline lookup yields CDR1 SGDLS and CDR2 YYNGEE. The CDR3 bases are TGTACCAGCAGCGTAGATGGGAGGTACGGCAATGAGCAGTTCTTC. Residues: CTSSVDGRYGNEQFF. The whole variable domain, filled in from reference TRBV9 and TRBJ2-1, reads DSGVTQTPKHLITATGQRVTLRCSPRSGDLSVYWYQQSLDQGLQFLIQYYNGEERAKGNILERFSAQQFPDLHSELNLSSLELGDSALYFCTSSVDGRYGNEQFFGPGTRLTVL.

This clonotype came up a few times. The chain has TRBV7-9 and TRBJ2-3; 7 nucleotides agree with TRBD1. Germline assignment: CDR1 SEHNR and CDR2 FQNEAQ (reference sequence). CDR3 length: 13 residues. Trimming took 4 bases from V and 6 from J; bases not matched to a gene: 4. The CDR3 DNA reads TGTGCCAGCAGCTCCGTACAGGGGGATACGCAGTATTTT. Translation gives CASSSVQGDTQYF. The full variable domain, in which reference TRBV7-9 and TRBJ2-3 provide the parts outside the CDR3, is DTGVSQNPRHKITKRGQNVTFRCDPISEHNRLYWYRQTLGQGPEFLTYFQNEAQLEKSRLLSDRFSAERPKGSFSTLEIQRTEQGDSAMYLCASSSVQGDTQYFGPGTRLTVL.

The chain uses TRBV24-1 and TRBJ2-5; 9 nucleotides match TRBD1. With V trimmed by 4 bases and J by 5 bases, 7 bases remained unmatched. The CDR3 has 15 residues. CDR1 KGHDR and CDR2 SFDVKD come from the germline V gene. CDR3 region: CATSDPGTGMETQYF. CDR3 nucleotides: TGTGCCACCAGTGACCCCGGGACAGGGATGGAGACCCAGTACTTC.

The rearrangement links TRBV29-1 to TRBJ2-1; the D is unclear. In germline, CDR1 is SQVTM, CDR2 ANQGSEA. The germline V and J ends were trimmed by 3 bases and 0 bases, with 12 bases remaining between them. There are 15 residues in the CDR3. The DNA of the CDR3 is TGCAGCGTTGAGGGAAGTCCTAGCTCCTACAATGAGCAGTTCTTC. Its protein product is CSVEGSPSSYNEQFF.

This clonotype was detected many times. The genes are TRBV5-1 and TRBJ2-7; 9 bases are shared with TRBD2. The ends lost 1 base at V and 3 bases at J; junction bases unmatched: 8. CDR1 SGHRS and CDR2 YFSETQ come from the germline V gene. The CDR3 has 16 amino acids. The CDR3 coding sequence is TGCGCCAGCAGCTTGCGGAGCGGGGGGAGCTTCTACGAGCAGTACTTC. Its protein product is CASSLRSGGSFYEQYF.

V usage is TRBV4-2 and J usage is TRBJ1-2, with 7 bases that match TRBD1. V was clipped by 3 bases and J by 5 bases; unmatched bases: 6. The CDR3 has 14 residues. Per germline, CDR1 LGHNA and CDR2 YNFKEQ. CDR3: CASSHAQGVYGYTF. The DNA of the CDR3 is TGTGCCAGCAGCCATGCCCAGGGGGTATATGGCTACACCTTC.

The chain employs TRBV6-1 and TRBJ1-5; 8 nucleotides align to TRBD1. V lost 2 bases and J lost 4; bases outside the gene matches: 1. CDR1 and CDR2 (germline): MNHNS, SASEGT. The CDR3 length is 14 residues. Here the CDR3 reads CASSEWTGNQPQHF. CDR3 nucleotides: TGTGCCAGCAGTGAATGGACAGGGAATCAGCCCCAGCATTTT.

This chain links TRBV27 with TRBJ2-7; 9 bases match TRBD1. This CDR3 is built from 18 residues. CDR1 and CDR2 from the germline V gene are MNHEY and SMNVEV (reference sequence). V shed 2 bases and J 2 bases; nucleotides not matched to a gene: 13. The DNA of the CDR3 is TGTGCCAGCAGTTTAAGACCGGGGTTCGGGACAGGGACCTACGAGCAGTACTTC. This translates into CASSLRPGFGTGTYEQYF.

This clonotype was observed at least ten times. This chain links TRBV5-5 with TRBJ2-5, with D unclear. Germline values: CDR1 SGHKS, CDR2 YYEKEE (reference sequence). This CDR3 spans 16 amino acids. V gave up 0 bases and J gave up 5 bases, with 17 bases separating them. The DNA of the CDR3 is TGTGCCAGCAGCTTGGCCCACGTCGGGTCCCAGGAGACCCAGTACTTC. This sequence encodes CASSLAHVGSQETQYF.

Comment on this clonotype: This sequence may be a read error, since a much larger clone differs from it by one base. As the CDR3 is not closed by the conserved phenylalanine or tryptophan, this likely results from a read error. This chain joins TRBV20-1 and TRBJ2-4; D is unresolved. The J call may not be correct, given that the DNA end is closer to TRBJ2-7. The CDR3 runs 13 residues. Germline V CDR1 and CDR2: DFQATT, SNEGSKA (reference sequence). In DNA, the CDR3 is TGCAGTGCTAGGCGTTTTCGTCCCCACGAGCAGTACTTA. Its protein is CSARRFRPHEQYL.

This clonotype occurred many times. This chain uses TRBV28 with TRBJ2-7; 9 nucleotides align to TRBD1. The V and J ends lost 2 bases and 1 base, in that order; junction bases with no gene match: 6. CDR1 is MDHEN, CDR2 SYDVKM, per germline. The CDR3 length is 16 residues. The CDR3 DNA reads TGTGCCAGCAGTTTAGGTGCCGGGACAGGGTCCTACGAGCAGTACTTC. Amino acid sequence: CASSLGAGTGSYEQYF.

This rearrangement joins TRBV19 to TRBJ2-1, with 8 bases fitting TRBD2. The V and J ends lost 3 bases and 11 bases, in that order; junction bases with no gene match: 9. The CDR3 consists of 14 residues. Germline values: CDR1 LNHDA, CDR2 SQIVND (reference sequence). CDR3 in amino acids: CASSIPGGGLKQFF. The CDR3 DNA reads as TGTGCCAGTAGTATCCCGGGCGGGGGGCTAAAGCAGTTCTTC.

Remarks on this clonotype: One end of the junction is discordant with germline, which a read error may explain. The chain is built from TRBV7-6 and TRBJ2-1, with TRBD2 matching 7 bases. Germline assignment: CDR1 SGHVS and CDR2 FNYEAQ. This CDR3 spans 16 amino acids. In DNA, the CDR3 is TGTGCCAGCAGCTTAGTCGGGGGGACCAGTTACAATGACCAGTTCTTC. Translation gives CASSLVGGTSYNDQFF. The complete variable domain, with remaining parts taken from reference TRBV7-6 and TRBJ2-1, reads GAGVSQSPRYKVTKRGQDVALRCDPISGHVSLYWYRQALGQGPEFLTYFNYEAQQDKSGLPNDRFSAERPEGSISTLTIQRTEQRDSAMYRCASSLVGGTSYNDQFFGPGTRLTVL.

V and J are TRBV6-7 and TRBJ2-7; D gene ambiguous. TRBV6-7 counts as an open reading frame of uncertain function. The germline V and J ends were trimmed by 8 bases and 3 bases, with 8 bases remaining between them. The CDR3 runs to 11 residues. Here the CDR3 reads CASVRLYEQYF. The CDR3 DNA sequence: TGTGCCAGCGTGCGGCTCTACGAGCAGTACTTC.